This entry is about one T cell receptor (beta chain). This clonotype appeared a few times. Its antigen specificity is not known. Base qualities are missing; no much larger clone stands one base away. CDR1 SEHNR and CDR2 FQNEAQ are derived from the germline V gene (reference sequence). Deletion took 1 base off V and 6 bases off J, with a span of 13 bases between the germline ends. From its cysteine to its phenylalanine, the CDR3 spans 15 amino acids. The sequence is cut down to CDR3 DNA, 45 bases in frame from base 1. This entry belongs to a study of regulatory T cells in long-lasting Graves disease (dated by TCRdb to the early 2020s). Some background on the complete study: Patients with newly diagnosed Graves' disease had been on antithyroid drugs for under 3 months. The study took place in China and was registered as a clinical trial. Patients with persistent Graves' disease were compared with patients with newly diagnosed Graves' disease using TCR sequencing and RNA sequencing of peripheral blood. A total of roughly 35 samples were covered by TCR sequencing, comprising around 13 persistent and 20 or so newly diagnosed Graves' disease patients. Points the paper makes about the study in general: Persistent patients shared more public clonotypes among themselves (under 3,000) than newly diagnosed patients did (over 900). Sequencing and analysis were limited to the TCR beta chain. Peripheral blood alone was examined, since thyroid tissue, which constituted the primary lesion, could not be accessed. Preferential use of TRBV28, TRBJ1-2 and TRBJ2-5 was observed in persistent disease, whereas TRBV20-1 and TRBJ2-1 were favored in newly diagnosed disease. Lower TCR Shannon entropy and fewer highly expanded clones were observed in persistent Graves' disease patients than in newly diagnosed patients, which suggested clonal expansion. As a limitation, the authors acknowledged that the small sample size may reduce accuracy.

In the paper's terms, the time point label means: newly diagnosed GD, antithyroid drugs for less than 3 months. RNA was extracted from PBMCs in TRIzol for both TCR sequencing and RNA sequencing. The diagnosis of Graves' disease followed American Thyroid Association guidelines. Patients were recruited from an endocrinology department in Xi'an, China. Each patient gave around 9.2 milliliters of peripheral blood, collected in an EDTA anticoagulant tube. Ficoll Paque Plus density gradient separation was used to isolate PBMCs, and no additional T cell sorting was done. RNA quality was checked with an Agilent 2100 Bioanalyzer and agarose gel, and concentration with a NanoDrop 2000. Library generation was performed with multiplex PCR. For sequencing, an Illumina HiSeq 4000 was employed. TCR beta libraries were built with iRepertoire HTBI primers and Arm-PCR amplification of CDR3 regions. PCR products were gel purified before sequencing. The paper's processing steps were these. A total of roughly 67 TRBV and about 13 TRBJ segments were identified across samples and were used for gene usage analysis of CDR3 amino acid clonotypes. COPE and FqMerger were used to merge filtered high-quality paired reads into contigs. Contigs were aligned with BLAST to IMGT TRBV, TRBD and TRBJ reference genes, and CDR3 was defined per IMGT. Highly expanded clones were defined as clonotypes with a frequency above 0.1%. Shannon entropy was used to measure repertoire diversity, and the Gini coefficient was used to measure V-J evenness. Public clonotypes were defined as clonotypes shared by more than one individual. Through fastp at Q25 and MiXCR, TCRdb rebuilt clones from the public reads, retaining in-frame beta chains. Rows merge per CDR3 protein into single entries with the most common DNA and genes. Here the V and J calls rest on TCRdb's processing, not on the authors' analysis. In all, the sample holds 600,000 to 650,000 distinct CDR3 sequences, and roughly 16% of those were seen once. 18% of the sample lies in the top ten.

Another study also made use of these data, one on T cells in Graves' hyperthyroidism and ophthalmopathy. The second paper further reports: Graves' hyperthyroidism was defined as stable when no progression to ophthalmopathy occurred over 18 months of follow-up. Hyperthyroidism patients were newly diagnosed, had a disease duration of under 2 months, and were aged 18 to 65 years. Exclusion was applied to patients with uncontrolled infections, other autoimmune diseases, pregnancy or lactation. Diagnoses were established on the basis of clinical symptoms, serum thyroxine and TRAb, thyroid ultrasound, and orbital computed tomography. A first-round RT-PCR of the TCR CDR3 used the HTBI primer set with the Qiagen OneStep RT-PCR kit. Blood samples also contained most of the expanded thyroid clonotypes (frequency above 0.001), which suggests that blood repertoires may reflect thyroid immune responses. A model built on a 13 V-J signature distinguished ophthalmopathy from stable hyperthyroidism, reaching 87.88% sensitivity and around 81% specificity in cross-validation and 80%/75% in testing. In validation, progression to ophthalmopathy was predicted by the model with nearly 71% sensitivity and roughly 76% specificity, a median of roughly 6 months before onset. To identify distinguishing TCR V-J signatures, a discovery cohort of roughly 100 patients was used, comprising 43 with Graves' ophthalmopathy and around 60 with stable Graves' hyperthyroidism. Prospective prediction of ophthalmopathy was tested in an independent validation cohort consisting of 18 to 20 hyperthyroidism patients and approximately 16 patients who later progressed to ophthalmopathy. For training and testing, the 95 to 100 patients in the discovery cohort were randomly divided in a 7:3 ratio. The study also compared thyroid tissue and blood T-cell repertoires from roughly 6 Graves' hyperthyroidism patients. After blood sampling, hyperthyroidism patients were treated with methimazole at a starting dose of 30 mg daily, and ophthalmopathy patients were treated with high-dose intravenous methylprednisolone. A second multiplex PCR round built the libraries, followed by size selection and purification. Paired-end sequencing of the libraries was performed with 100 bp reads on an Illumina HiSeq2000. SOAPnuke was used to process the raw data, with reads discarded if the reads contained adapters or uncalled bases, had a mean Phred below 15, or lacked an exact constant-primer or identifier match. COPE v1.2.5 was used to merge high-quality paired reads, and clonotypes were defined as unique nucleotide sequences. Clonotypes were aligned to IMGT TRBV, TRBD and TRBJ reference segments using MiTCR v1.1. Only V-J combinations with frequency above 0.0001, covering 99% to 99.2% of repertoires, were analysed. The TCS score was defined as F50 (clonal expansion) divided by E x V (chaos), with BLOSUM62-based TCRdist calculated between CDR3 peptides within each V-J. Welch's t-statistics and random forest reduced 450 to 600 V-J features to under 15, which were used in a naive Bayes classifier (R e1071). No statistical method was used to set the sample size in advance, and investigators knew the group allocation. According to the paper, TCR Vbeta CDR3 sequencing was carried out on more than 120 peripheral blood samples, which came from 40 to 45 ophthalmopathy, around 74 hyperthyroidism and 17 progressor patients.

The sample here was peripheral blood mononuclear cells (PBMCs), taken at new diagnosis, from a patient treated with antithyroid drugs. The rearranged segments are TRBV7-9 and TRBJ1-5; the D gene is possibly TRBD1, with 6 bases matching. The TCR originated in a woman between 25 and 40 years old with Graves disease. Donor details come from another sample of the same person, matched by shared clones. The DNA sequence is TGTGCCAGCAGCTTAGACGGGGGGCTGGGTCAGCCCCAGCATTTT. This gives the protein CASSLDGGLGQPQHF.